This T cell receptor beta chain was obtained from a study of cytomegalovirus exposure and HLA in healthy donors. Study context: Sequencing of some 190 million T cells in an earlier analysis found around 110 million unique TCR beta sequences.

The study ran its PCR with 60 Vbeta and 13 Jbeta primers. Assay used: immunoSEQ multiplex PCR; TCRdb lists only in-frame clones, some missing. The sample holds around 100,000 clones; 80% are singletons and the top ten take 6% to 8%. This clone was observed once. Antigen: not known. The junction differs from germline at one of its ends, possibly a read error. Study-wide points: Follow-up analysis found HLA locus-dependent TCR association rates, highest for DRB1 and lowest for HLA-C.

Germline-derived CDR1 and CDR2 are MNHEY and SVGAGI. The CDR3 sequence is 15 residues long. V usage is TRBV6-5 and J usage is TRBJ1-2; 8 bases fit TRBD1. This TCR derives from a man aged 30-40 years in good health and CMV-seronegative. Material for sequencing was PBMCs. The CDR3 sequence is CASSNSGGAWYGYTF. DNA for the CDR3: TGTGCCAGCAGTAACTCAGGGGGCGCTTGGTATGGCTACACCTTC.